The rows below give T cell receptor beta chains drawn from one sample of a study of shared clonotypes between healthy human individuals. TCRdb's table, derived via immunoSEQ multiplex PCR, lists solely in-frame clones and lacks some. The sample has about 610,000 clones; about 95% are singletons. Sequencing was done on a sample of naive CD8+ T cells sorted from blood. These receptors originate from a woman younger than 45 in good health. Each CDR3 is given with its conserved first and last residue. The D gene is left open where the match is weak. Expanded clones get a size class; other rows say once, few or many, or leave the size out.

clone size,D gene,V gene,J gene,CDR3 DNA,CDR3 protein
.,TRBD1,TRBV6-5,TRBJ2-2,TGTGCCAGCGGGACAGCTACTTACACCGGGGAGCTGTTTTTT,CASGTATYTGELFF
.,.,TRBV25-1,TRBJ1-1,TGTGCCAGCAGCCTGACAGGACTGAACACTGAAGCTTTCTTT,CASSLTGLNTEAFF
.,.,TRBV19,TRBJ2-1,TGTGCCAGTAGTATAGGGGCTTTCTACAATGAGCAGTTCTTC,CASSIGAFYNEQFF
once,TRBD2,TRBV27,TRBJ2-1,TGTGCCAGCAGGGGACTAGACAATGAGCAGTTCTTC,CASRGLDNEQFF
.,TRBD1,TRBV5-4,TRBJ1-2,TGTGCCAGCAGCTTGGTGGGACAGGGGGCTGATGGCTACACCTTC,CASSLVGQGADGYTF
.,TRBD2,TRBV28,TRBJ2-3,TGTGCCAGCAGCTATAAATTACTAGCGGAGGGGCCCCGGGCCACAGATACGCAGTATTTT,CASSYKLLAEGPRATDTQYF
.,TRBD2,TRBV28,TRBJ2-7,TGTGCCAGCAGTAGGACTAGCTATTACGAGCAGTACTTC,CASSRTSYYEQYF
.,.,TRBV7-9,TRBJ2-7,TGTGCCAGCAGCCCCGAGCGCCGGCTCTACGAGCAGTACTTC,CASSPERRLYEQYF
.,.,TRBV6-5,TRBJ1-2,TGTGCCAGCGCTGAAGGGGCCGGGTTGGACTATGGCTACACCTTC,CASAEGAGLDYGYTF
.,.,TRBV5-6,TRBJ2-7,TGTGCCAGCAGCTTGGAAGGTTACTCCTACGAGCAGTACTTC,CASSLEGYSYEQYF
.,.,TRBV29-1,TRBJ2-5,TGCAGCGTTGAAGGGGGAACTGGCGAGACCCAGTACTTC,CSVEGGTGETQYF
.,.,TRBV27,TRBJ1-2,TGTGCCAGCAGTTTAGTACCGATTGGGTATGGCTACACCTTC,CASSLVPIGYGYTF
.,TRBD2,TRBV7-9,TRBJ2-1,TGTGCCAGCAGCTTCGGGACTAGGACCAATGAGCAGTTCTTC,CASSFGTRTNEQFF
once,TRBD2,TRBV27,TRBJ2-7,TGTGCCAGCATGAGTTACGGGACTAGCGGTTTAAGCTCCTACGAGCAGTACTTC,CASMSYGTSGLSSYEQYF
.,.,TRBV28,TRBJ1-5,TGTGCCAGCAGTTCCCACCTCGTAAGCGAATGGAACAATCAGCCCCAGCATTTT,CASSSHLVSEWNNQPQHF
.,TRBD1,TRBV5-1,TRBJ2-2,TGCGCCAGCAGCCTATCCTCCGGGACAGGGGGCGGGGAGCTGTTTTTT,CASSLSSGTGGGELFF
.,TRBD2,TRBV7-9,TRBJ2-1,TGTGCCAGCAGCAGGACTAGCGGGAGTTGGGAGCAGTTCTTC,CASSRTSGSWEQFF
.,TRBD2,TRBV9,TRBJ2-5,TGTGCCAGCAGCCCACAAGGAAATAGCGGGAGGGTGGGAGAGACCCAGTACTTC,CASSPQGNSGRVGETQYF
.,.,TRBV10-3,TRBJ1-1,TGTGCCATCAGGGAGGAGGGCGCGGAAGCTTTCTTT,CAIREEGAEAFF
.,.,TRBV19,TRBJ2-4,TGTGCCAGTAGTATCGGTCAGGGGTCAAACATTCAGTACTTC,CASSIGQGSNIQYF
once,.,TRBV27,TRBJ1-5,TGTGCCAGCAGTTTATCCGCAGGGGTCAGCCAGCCCCAGCATTTT,CASSLSAGVSQPQHF
.,.,TRBV28,TRBJ1-1,TGTGCCAGCAGTGCGCAGGGGAATGCTGAAGCTTTCTTT,CASSAQGNAEAFF
.,TRBD2,TRBV5-8,TRBJ2-2,TGTGCCAGCAGCGGGACTAGCGCCGGGGAGCTGTTTTTT,CASSGTSAGELFF
.,TRBD1,TRBV4-1,TRBJ1-3,TGCGCCAGCAGCCAAGTTCAGGGGGCCCCCGGTACCATATATTTT,CASSQVQGAPGTIYF
.,.,TRBV5-6,TRBJ1-4,TGTGCCAGCAGCTTGGCCGACGAAAAACTGTTTTTT,CASSLADEKLFF
.,TRBD2,TRBV15,TRBJ2-1,TGTGCCACCAGCAGAGGACTCGCGGGAGCGTTTAATGAGCAGTTCTTC,CATSRGLAGAFNEQFF
.,.,TRBV7-8,TRBJ1-3,TGTGCCAGCAGCGGCCGGGACCGCGGATATTCCCGAAACACCATATATTTT,CASSGRDRGYSRNTIYF
.,.,TRBV28,TRBJ1-3,TGTGCCAGCAGACCGGCTGGTCGGTCAGGGTCCTCGTCCATATATTTT,CASRPAGRSGSSSIYF
.,TRBD2,TRBV15,TRBJ2-7,TGTGCCACCAGCAGAGATTTTAGCGGGAGCTACGAGCAGTACTTC,CATSRDFSGSYEQYF
.,.,TRBV30,TRBJ2-7,TGTGCCTGGAGTGCCTTATTTACCTACGAGCAGTACTTC,CAWSALFTYEQYF